This is a list of T cell receptor beta chains from one sample in a study of blood T cell repertoires in COVID-19. Sequenced by immunoSEQ multiplex PCR; TCRdb stores in-frame clones only, minus some. The sample yields about 62,000 clones, about nine tenths seen once. The material sequenced was peripheral blood. The receptor set was obtained from a woman of 80 years or more with acute or convalescent COVID-19. Each CDR3 is given with its conserved first and last residue. Fields, in order: D gene, V gene, clone size, J gene, CDR3 DNA, CDR3 protein. A D gene is named only where the DNA matches it firmly. Rows give clone size only sometimes, using once, few, many, or a class for an expanded clone.

NA	TRBV6-5	once	TRBJ1-5	TGTGCCAGCATTACCCTAGGGGTCACCAATCAGCCCCAGCATTTT	CASITLGVTNQPQHF
NA	TRBV2	NA	TRBJ1-4	TGTGCCAGTCAAACCGGGACACAACGTAATGAAAAACTGTTTTTT	CASQTGTQRNEKLFF
NA	TRBV29-1	NA	TRBJ2-3	TGCAGCGTTATTACACAGGGATCGGCAGATACGCAGTATTTT	CSVITQGSADTQYF
TRBD2	TRBV28	NA	TRBJ2-1	TGTGCCAGCAGTTCGCGACTAGCGGGAGACTACAATGAGCAGTTCTTC	CASSSRLAGDYNEQFF
NA	TRBV7-2	NA	TRBJ1-5	TGTGCCAGCAGCTTAAGCGTATCCAATCAGCCCCAGCATTTT	CASSLSVSNQPQHF
TRBD1	TRBV5-4	few	TRBJ1-2	TGTGCCAGCAGCTTACAGGGGGCGCACGGCTACACCTTC	CASSLQGAHGYTF
TRBD2	TRBV4-2	NA	TRBJ2-3	TGTGCCAGCAGCCAAGAGTTGACTAGCGGGAGTAGGGGGGCAGATACGCAGTATTTT	CASSQELTSGSRGADTQYF
TRBD1	TRBV5-1	NA	TRBJ1-6	TGCGCCAGCAGACTCCGGGGACAGGGGAATTCACCCCTCCACTTT	CASRLRGQGNSPLHF
NA	TRBV6-6	NA	TRBJ2-3	TGTGCCAGCAGTTACTCGGGCACAGGCACAGATACGCAGTATTTT	CASSYSGTGTDTQYF
TRBD1	TRBV7-9	NA	TRBJ2-7	TGTGCCAGCAGCTCAGGGACAGGGGGATTCTACGAGCAGTACTTC	CASSSGTGGFYEQYF
TRBD2	TRBV7-9	NA	TRBJ2-1	TGTGCCAGCAGCTTAGGCCTCGGGAGGGCAGCCTACAATGAGCAGTTCTTC	CASSLGLGRAAYNEQFF
TRBD1	TRBV18	NA	TRBJ1-1	TGTGCCAGCTCACCAGGGGAGACAGGGGTAGGAGGCACTGAAGCTTTCTTT	CASSPGETGVGGTEAFF
NA	TRBV2	NA	TRBJ2-7	TGTGCCAGCAGGGACTCTAGAACTTCAGGCGAGCAGTACTTC	CASRDSRTSGEQYF
NA	TRBV10-3	NA	TRBJ1-4	TGTGCCATCAGTGATGGGGGGAGAGCTAATGAAAAACTGTTTTTT	CAISDGGRANEKLFF
NA	TRBV4-1	NA	TRBJ2-7	TGCGCCAGCAGCCAACGAGTGACCTACGAGCAGTACTTC	CASSQRVTYEQYF
NA	TRBV24-1	NA	TRBJ1-3	TGTGCCACCAGTTCGGGTAGCTCTGGAAACACCATATATTTT	CATSSGSSGNTIYF